The entry below describes one T cell receptor (beta chain). This entry comes from a study of blood T cell repertoires in COVID-19. Germline lookup yields CDR1 MNHEY and CDR2 SVGAGI. V was shortened by 6 bases and J by 1 base, with 9 bases between the two germline ends. The CDR3 consists of 13 residues. TCRdb's copy holds only in-frame clones and misses some; the assay was immunoSEQ multiplex PCR. The sample has some 80,000 clones; under 90% are singletons. The sequence derives from a human donor in a cohort sampled during active COVID-19. V and J are TRBV6-5 and TRBJ1-1; D is uncertain. The sequencing input was peripheral blood. The CDR3 spells CASSLTQNTEAFF. CDR3 sequence (DNA): TGTGCCAGCAGCCTGACACAGAACACTGAAGCTTTCTTT.